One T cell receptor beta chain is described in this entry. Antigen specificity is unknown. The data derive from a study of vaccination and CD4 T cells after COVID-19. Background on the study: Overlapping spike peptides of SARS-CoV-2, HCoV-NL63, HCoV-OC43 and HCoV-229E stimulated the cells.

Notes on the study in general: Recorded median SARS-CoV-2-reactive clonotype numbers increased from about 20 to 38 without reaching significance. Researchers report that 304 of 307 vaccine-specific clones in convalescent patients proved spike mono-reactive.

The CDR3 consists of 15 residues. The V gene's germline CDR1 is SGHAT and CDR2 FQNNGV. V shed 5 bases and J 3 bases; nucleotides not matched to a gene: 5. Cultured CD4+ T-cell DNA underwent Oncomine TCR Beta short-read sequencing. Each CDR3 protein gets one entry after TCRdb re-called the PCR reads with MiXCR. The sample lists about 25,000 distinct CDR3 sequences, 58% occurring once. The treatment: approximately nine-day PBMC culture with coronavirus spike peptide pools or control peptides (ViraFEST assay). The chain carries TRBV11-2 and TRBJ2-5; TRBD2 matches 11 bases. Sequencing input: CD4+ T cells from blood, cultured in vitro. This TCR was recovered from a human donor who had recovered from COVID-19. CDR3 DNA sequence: TGTGCCAGCAGCCGCCTGGGACTAGCGGAAGAGACCCAGTACTTC. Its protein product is CASSRLGLAEETQYF.